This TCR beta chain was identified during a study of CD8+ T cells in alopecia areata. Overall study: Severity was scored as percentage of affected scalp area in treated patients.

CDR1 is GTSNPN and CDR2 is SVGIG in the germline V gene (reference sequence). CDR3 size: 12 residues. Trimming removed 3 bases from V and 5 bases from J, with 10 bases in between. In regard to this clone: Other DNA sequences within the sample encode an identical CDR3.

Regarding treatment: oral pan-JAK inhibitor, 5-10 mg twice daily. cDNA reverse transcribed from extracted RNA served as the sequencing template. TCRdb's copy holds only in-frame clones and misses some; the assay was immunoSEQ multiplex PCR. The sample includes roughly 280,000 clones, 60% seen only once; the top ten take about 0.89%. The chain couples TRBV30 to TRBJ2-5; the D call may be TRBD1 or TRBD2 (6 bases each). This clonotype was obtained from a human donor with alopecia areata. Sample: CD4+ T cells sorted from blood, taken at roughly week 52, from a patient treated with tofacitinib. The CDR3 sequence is CAWSQGGETQYF. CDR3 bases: TGTGCCTGGAGCCAAGGGGGGGAGACCCAGTACTTC. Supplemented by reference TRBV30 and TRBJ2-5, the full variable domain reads SQTIHQWPATLVQPVGSPLSLECTVEGTSNPNLYWYRQAAGRGLQLLFYSVGIGQISSEVPQNLSASRPQDRQFILSSKKLLLSDSGFYLCAWSQGGETQYFGPGTRLLVL.